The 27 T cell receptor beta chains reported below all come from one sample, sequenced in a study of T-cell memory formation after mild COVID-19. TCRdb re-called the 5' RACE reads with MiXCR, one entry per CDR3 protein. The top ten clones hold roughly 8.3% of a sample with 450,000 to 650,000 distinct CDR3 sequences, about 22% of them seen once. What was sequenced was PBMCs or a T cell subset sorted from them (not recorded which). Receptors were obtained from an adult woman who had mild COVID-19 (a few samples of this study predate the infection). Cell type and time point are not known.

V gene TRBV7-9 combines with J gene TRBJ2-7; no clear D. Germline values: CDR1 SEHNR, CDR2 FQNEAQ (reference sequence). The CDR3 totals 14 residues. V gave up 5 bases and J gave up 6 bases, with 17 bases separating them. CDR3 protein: CASSVGSFLSEQYF. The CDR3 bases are TGTGCCAGCAGCGTGGGTAGCTTCTTATCCGAGCAGTACTTC.

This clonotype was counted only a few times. This CDR3 reads CASSQDYPGTYSSNEKLFF. The CDR3 nucleotides are TGCGCCAGCAGCCAAGATTACCCAGGGACTTATTCTAGTAATGAAAAACTGTTTTTT. This chain uses TRBV4-1 with TRBJ1-4, with a weak D call TRBD1 (5 bases). Trimming stripped 0 bases from V and 4 bases from J, with 21 bases between. CDR1 and CDR2 (germline): MGHRA, YSYEKL. The CDR3 extends over 19 amino acids.

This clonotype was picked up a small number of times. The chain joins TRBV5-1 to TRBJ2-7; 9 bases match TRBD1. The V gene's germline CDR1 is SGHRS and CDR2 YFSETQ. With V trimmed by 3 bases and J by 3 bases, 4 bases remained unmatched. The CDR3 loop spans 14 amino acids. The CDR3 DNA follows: TGCGCCAGCAGCTCGGACAGGGGTAACTACGAGCAGTACTTC. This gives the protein CASSSDRGNYEQYF.

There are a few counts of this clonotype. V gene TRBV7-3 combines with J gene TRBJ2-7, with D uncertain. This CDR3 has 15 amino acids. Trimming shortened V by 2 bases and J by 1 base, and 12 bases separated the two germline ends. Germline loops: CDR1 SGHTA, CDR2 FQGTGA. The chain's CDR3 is CASSLEASQSYEQYF. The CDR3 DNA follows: TGTGCCAGCAGCTTAGAAGCATCCCAATCCTACGAGCAGTACTTC.

The CDR3 region has the DNA TGCGCCAGCAGCTTGGAGACACTCACTGAAGCTTTCTTT. It codes for CASSLETLTEAFF. The rearrangement links TRBV5-1 to TRBJ1-1; D not resolved. Per germline, CDR1 SGHRS and CDR2 YFSETQ. The CDR3 loop spans 13 amino acids. Trimming cost V 0 bases and J 4 bases, with 7 bases left between them. The whole variable domain, remainder taken from reference TRBV5-1 and TRBJ1-1, is KAGVTQTPRYLIKTRGQQVTLSCSPISGHRSVSWYQQTPGQGLQFLFEYFSETQRNKGNFPGRFSGRQFSNSRSEMNVSTLELGDSALYLCASSLETLTEAFFGQGTRLTVV.

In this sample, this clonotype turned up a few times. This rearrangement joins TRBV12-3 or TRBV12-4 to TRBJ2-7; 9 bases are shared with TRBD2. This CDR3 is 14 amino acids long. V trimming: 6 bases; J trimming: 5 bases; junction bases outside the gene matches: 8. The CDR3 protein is CASRPRGGKNEQYF. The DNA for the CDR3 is TGTGCCAGCAGGCCGCGGGGGGGAAAAAACGAGCAGTACTTC.

Here the CDR3 DNA reads TGTGCCAGCACCTTGACAGGCCCGACGGAGACCCAGTACTTC. Its translation is CASTLTGPTETQYF. J is TRBJ2-5 and V is TRBV7-9; weak D call: TRBD1 (6 bases). There are 14 residues in the CDR3. Germline-derived CDR1 and CDR2 are SEHNR and FQNEAQ (reference sequence). Trimming left V 7 bases short and J 5 bases short, with 17 bases between.

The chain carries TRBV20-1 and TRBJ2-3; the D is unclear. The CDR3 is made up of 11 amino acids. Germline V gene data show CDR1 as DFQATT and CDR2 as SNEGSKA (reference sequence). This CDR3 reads CRAVHTDTQYF. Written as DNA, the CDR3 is TGCCGGGCAGTCCACACAGATACGCAGTATTTT.

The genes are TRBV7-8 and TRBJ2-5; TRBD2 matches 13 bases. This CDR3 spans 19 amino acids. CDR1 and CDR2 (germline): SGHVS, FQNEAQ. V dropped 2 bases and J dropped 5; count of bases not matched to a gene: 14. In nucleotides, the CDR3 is TGTGCCAGCAGCTTATGGTGGACTAGCGGGAGCCCGGTCAGGGAGACCCAGTACTTC. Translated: CASSLWWTSGSPVRETQYF.

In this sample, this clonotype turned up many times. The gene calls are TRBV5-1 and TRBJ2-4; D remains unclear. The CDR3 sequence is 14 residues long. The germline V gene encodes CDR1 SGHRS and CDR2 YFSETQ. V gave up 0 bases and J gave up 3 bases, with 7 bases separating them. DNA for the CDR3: TGCGCCAGCAGCTTGGACGGCGGCAAAAACATTCAGTACTTC. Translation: CASSLDGGKNIQYF.

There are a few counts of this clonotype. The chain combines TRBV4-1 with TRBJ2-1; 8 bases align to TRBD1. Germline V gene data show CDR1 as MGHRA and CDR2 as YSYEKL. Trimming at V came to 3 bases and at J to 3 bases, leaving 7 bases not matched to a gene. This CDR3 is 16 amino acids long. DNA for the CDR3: TGCGCCAGCAGCCAGGTCCAGGGGGCTCACTACAATGAGCAGTTCTTC. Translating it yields CASSQVQGAHYNEQFF.

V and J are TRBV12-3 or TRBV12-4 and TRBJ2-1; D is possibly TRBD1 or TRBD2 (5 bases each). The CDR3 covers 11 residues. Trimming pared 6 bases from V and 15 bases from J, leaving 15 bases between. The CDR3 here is CASSSGTGLFF. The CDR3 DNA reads TGTGCCAGCAGCTCCGGGACGGGTTTGTTCTTC.

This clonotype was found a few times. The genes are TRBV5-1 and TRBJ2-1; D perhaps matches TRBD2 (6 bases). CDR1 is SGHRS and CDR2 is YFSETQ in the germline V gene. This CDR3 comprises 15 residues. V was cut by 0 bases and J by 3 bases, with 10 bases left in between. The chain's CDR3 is CASSLGASDYNEQFF. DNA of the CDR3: TGCGCCAGCAGCTTGGGCGCTAGCGACTACAATGAGCAGTTCTTC.

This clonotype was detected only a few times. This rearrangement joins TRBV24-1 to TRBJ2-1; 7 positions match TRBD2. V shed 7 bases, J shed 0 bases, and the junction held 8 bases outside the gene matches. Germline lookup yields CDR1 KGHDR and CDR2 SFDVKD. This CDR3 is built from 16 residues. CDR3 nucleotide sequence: TGTGCCACCAGCCCTCGAACGGGGGGCTCCTACAATGAGCAGTTCTTC. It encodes CATSPRTGGSYNEQFF.

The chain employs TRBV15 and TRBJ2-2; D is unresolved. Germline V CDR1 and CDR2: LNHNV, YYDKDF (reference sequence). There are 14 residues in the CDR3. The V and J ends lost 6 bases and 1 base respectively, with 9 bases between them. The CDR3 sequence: CATRDKGNTGELFF. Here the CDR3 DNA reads TGTGCCACCAGAGACAAAGGGAACACCGGGGAGCTGTTTTTT.

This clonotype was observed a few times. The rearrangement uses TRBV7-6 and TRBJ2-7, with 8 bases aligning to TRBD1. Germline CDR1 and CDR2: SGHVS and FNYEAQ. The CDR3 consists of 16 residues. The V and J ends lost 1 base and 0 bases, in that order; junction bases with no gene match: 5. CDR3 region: CASSLEAGTGSYEQYF. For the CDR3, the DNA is TGTGCCAGCAGCTTAGAAGCAGGGACAGGCTCCTACGAGCAGTACTTC.

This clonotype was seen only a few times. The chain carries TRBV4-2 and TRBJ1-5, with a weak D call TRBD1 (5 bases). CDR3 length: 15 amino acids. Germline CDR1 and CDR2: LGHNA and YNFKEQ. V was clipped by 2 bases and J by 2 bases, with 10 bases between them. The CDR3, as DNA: TGTGCCAGCAGCCAACAGGGCTTTGGCAATCAGCCCCAGCATTTT. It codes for CASSQQGFGNQPQHF.

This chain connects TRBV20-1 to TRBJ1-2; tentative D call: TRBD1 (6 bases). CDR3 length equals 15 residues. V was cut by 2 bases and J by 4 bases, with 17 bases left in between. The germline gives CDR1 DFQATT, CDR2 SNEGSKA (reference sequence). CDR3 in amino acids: CSARNRQAGGYGYTF. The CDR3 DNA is TGCAGTGCTAGAAATAGACAGGCTGGGGGCTATGGCTACACCTTC.

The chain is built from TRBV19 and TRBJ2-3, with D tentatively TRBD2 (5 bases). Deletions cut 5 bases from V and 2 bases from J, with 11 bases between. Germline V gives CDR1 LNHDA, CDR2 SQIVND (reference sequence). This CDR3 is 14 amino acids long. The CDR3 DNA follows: TGTGCCAGTAGTCTTTGGGAGCACACAGATACGCAGTATTTT. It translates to CASSLWEHTDTQYF. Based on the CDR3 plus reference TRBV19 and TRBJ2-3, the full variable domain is DGGITQSPKYLFRKEGQNVTLSCEQNLNHDAMYWYRQDPGQGLRLIYYSQIVNDFQKGDIAEGYSVSREKKESFPLTVTSAQKNPTAFYLCASSLWEHTDTQYFGPGTRLTVL.

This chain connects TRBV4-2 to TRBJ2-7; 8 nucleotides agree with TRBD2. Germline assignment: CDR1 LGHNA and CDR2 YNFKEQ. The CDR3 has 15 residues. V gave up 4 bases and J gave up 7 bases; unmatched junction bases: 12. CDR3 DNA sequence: TGTGCCAGCAGCCCCTCGACAGCGGGAGTAGAGGAGCAGTACTTC. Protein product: CASSPSTAGVEEQYF.

The CDR3: CATSRAGEVGPGPGNREQFF. The CDR3 DNA follows: TGTGCCACCAGCAGAGCCGGGGAGGTAGGTCCCGGTCCAGGCAACCGTGAGCAGTTCTTC. The chain combines TRBV15 with TRBJ2-1; perhaps TRBD2 as D (6 bases). CDR1 LNHNV and CDR2 YYDKDF come from the germline V gene (reference sequence). Between the trimmed V and J ends, which lost 1 base and 9 bases, there was a span of 31 bases. The CDR3 consists of 20 residues.

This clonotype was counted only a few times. CDR3 in amino acids: CASSPATYTEAFF. In DNA, the CDR3 is TGTGCCAGCAGCCCAGCAACTTACACTGAAGCTTTCTTT. V gene TRBV7-3 combines with J gene TRBJ1-1; D is unclear. V shed 5 bases and J shed 3 bases, with 10 bases lying between them. This CDR3 has 13 residues. Germline assignment: CDR1 SGHTA and CDR2 FQGTGA.

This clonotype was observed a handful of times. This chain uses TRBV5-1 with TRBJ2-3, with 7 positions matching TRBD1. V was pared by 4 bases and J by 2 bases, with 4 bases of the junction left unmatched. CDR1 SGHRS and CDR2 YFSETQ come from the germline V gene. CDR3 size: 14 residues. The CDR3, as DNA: TGCGCCAGCAGCGAGGGGGCCTTCACAGATACGCAGTATTTT. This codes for CASSEGAFTDTQYF.

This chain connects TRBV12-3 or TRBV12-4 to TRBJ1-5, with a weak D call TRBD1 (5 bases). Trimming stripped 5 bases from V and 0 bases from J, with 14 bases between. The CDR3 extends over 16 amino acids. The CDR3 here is CASSHSSGTSNQPQHF. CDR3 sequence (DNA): TGTGCCAGCAGTCACTCCTCAGGGACTAGCAATCAGCCCCAGCATTTT.

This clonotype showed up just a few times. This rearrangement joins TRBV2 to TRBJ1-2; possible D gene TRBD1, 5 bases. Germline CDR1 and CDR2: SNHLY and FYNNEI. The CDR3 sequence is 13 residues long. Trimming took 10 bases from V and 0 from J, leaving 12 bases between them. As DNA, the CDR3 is TGTGCCACCCGGGACGGCTCTAACTATGGCTACACCTTC. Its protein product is CATRDGSNYGYTF.

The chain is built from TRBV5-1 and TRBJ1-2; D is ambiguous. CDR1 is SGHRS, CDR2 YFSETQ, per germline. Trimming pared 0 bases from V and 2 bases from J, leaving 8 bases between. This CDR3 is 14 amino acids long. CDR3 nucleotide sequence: TGCGCCAGCAGCTTGGGCAGCACAAACTATGGCTACACCTTC. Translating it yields CASSLGSTNYGYTF.

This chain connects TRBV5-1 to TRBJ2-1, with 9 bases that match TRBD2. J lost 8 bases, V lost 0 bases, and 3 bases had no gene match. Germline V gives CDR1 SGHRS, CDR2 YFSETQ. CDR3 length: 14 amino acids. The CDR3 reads CASSLGSGSHEQFF. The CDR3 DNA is TGCGCCAGCAGCTTGGGTAGCGGGAGTCATGAGCAGTTCTTC. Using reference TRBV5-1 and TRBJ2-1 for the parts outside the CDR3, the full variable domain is KAGVTQTPRYLIKTRGQQVTLSCSPISGHRSVSWYQQTPGQGLQFLFEYFSETQRNKGNFPGRFSGRQFSNSRSEMNVSTLELGDSALYLCASSLGSGSHEQFFGPGTRLTVL.